The T cell receptor (beta chain) described here comes from a study of neoadjuvant anti-PD-1 for oral cavity cancer. Study background: Patients without progression got a fourth dose around day 43.

PBMC libraries mostly used approximately 0.5 ug of input genomic DNA, with six replicates per sample. Sequenced by immunoSEQ multiplex PCR; TCRdb stores in-frame clones only, minus some. Among approximately 74,000 clones listed, under 90% were seen once. Patients were newly diagnosed with stage II-IVA oral cavity squamous cell carcinoma without prior systemic or radiation treatment. This CDR3 contains 14 residues. Deletions cut 6 bases from V and 0 bases from J, with 12 bases between. The V gene's germline CDR1 is SGHTA and CDR2 FQGTGA. The input for sequencing was PBMCs, taken before nivolumab (anti-PD-1) treatment. The source is a person aged 35-79 years with oral cavity squamous cell carcinoma. The chain combines TRBV7-3 with TRBJ2-7; no definite D call. The CDR3 DNA follows: TGTGCCAGCAGTCCCGCGGCTAGCTCCTACGAGCAGTACTTC. Amino acids: CASSPAASSYEQYF.